The 27 T cell receptor beta chains below come from one sample, sequenced in a study of identical twins. TCRdb re-analysed the 5' RACE reads in MiXCR, keeping a single row per CDR3 protein. The sample has under 300,000 distinct CDR3 sequences, approximately 8.6% seen once. The data also belong to a second study, concerning yellow fever vaccine responses in identical twins.

The sequenced sample was CD8+ T cells sorted from blood. These receptor sequences come from a woman under 30 in good health.

The chain carries TRBV5-6 and TRBJ2-3; a possible D gene is TRBD1 (5 bases). This CDR3 region has 15 residues. Trimming took 2 bases from V and 4 from J, leaving 14 bases between them. Per germline, CDR1 SGHDT and CDR2 YYEEEE. CDR3 DNA sequence: TGTGCCAGCAGCTTCCCTGATGGGGCGGCAGATACGCAGTATTTT. Its translation: CASSFPDGAADTQYF. Using reference TRBV5-6 and TRBJ2-3 for the parts outside the CDR3, the full variable domain is DAGVTQSPTHLIKTRGQQVTLRCSPKSGHDTVSWYQQALGQGPQFIFQYYEEEERQRGNFPDRFSGHQFPNYSSELNVNALLLGDSALYLCASSFPDGAADTQYFGPGTRLTVL.

Many counts were recorded for this clonotype. The chain recombines TRBV5-1 with TRBJ2-2, with D perhaps matching TRBD2 (6 bases). Trimming stripped 3 bases from V and 6 bases from J, with 15 bases between. Germline CDR1 SGHRS, CDR2 YFSETQ. The CDR3 is made up of 15 amino acids. CDR3 amino acids: CASSWGEYPPGELFF. The CDR3 nucleotides are TGCGCCAGCAGCTGGGGGGAGTACCCCCCCGGGGAGCTGTTTTTT.

This clonotype was observed many times. The chain is built from TRBV3-1 and TRBJ1-1; maybe TRBD1 (5 bases). The CDR3 spans 15 residues. V was shortened by 1 base and J by 4 bases, with 13 bases between the two germline ends. Germline V gene lookup returns CDR1 LGHDT and CDR2 YNNKEL (reference sequence). In DNA form, the CDR3 reads TGTGCCAGCAGCCAAGTTGTAGGAAGGGGCACTGAAGCTTTCTTT. It yields the protein CASSQVVGRGTEAFF.

This clonotype was counted at least ten times. CDR3 coding DNA: TGTGCCAGCAGCTACGGGACTAGCGGATACAATGAGCAGTTCTTC. Its translation is CASSYGTSGYNEQFF. This sequence joins TRBV5-6 and TRBJ2-1; TRBD2 aligns across 11 bases. CDR1 and CDR2 from the germline V gene are SGHDT and YYEEEE. The CDR3 length is 15 residues. V shed 3 bases, J shed 4 bases, and the junction held 3 bases outside the gene matches.

This chain uses TRBV4-1 with TRBJ2-2; D is tentatively TRBD1 or TRBD2 (5 bases each). V was shortened by 2 bases and J by 5 bases, with 12 bases between the two germline ends. This CDR3 contains 15 residues. The germline V gene has CDR1 MGHRA and CDR2 YSYEKL. The CDR3 DNA reads TGCGCCAGCAGCCAATCGCCAGAGGGGACCGGGGAGCTGTTTTTT. Its translation: CASSQSPEGTGELFF.

This clonotype showed up many times. The rearrangement links TRBV3-1 to TRBJ2-5, with D perhaps matching TRBD1 or TRBD2 (5 bases each). The length of the CDR3 is 15 residues. The V and J ends lost 9 bases and 0 bases respectively, with 17 bases between them. Germline lookup yields CDR1 LGHDT and CDR2 YNNKEL (reference sequence). The CDR3, as DNA: TGTGCCAGTAAGACGTTTTTGGGGGACCAAGAGACCCAGTACTTC. This codes for CASKTFLGDQETQYF.

The chain employs TRBV20-1 and TRBJ2-3; tentatively, D is TRBD2 (6 bases). Germline CDR1 reads DFQATT; CDR2 reads SNEGSKA (reference sequence). The CDR3 has 10 residues. The CDR3 is CSLLAGAQYF. In nucleotides, the CDR3 is TGCAGCCTACTAGCTGGGGCGCAGTATTTT.

On this clonotype: Being one base from a much bigger clone, this may be a read error. The chain is built from TRBV5-1 and TRBJ2-7; perhaps TRBD2 as D (6 bases). The CDR3 totals 14 residues. CDR1 is SGHRS and CDR2 is YFSETQ in the germline V gene. CDR3 in amino acids: CSSSFAGGTYEQYF. DNA for the CDR3: TGCTCCAGCAGCTTTGCCGGGGGAACCTACGAGCAGTACTTC.

The chain couples TRBV27 to TRBJ2-7, with D maybe TRBD2 (6 bases). Trimming stripped 3 bases from V and 1 base from J, with 10 bases between. The CDR3 has 14 residues. CDR1 is MNHEY and CDR2 is SMNVEV in the germline V gene (reference sequence). Here the CDR3 DNA reads TGTGCCAGCAGTTTCAGGGAGGCTTCCTACGAGCAGTACTTC. Residues: CASSFREASYEQYF.

This clonotype has at least ten counts. This chain uses TRBV5-1 with TRBJ2-3; D unclear. Trimming pared 0 bases from V and 0 bases from J, leaving 5 bases between. The CDR3 is 14 amino acids. CDR1 SGHRS and CDR2 YFSETQ come from the germline V gene. For the CDR3, the DNA is TGCGCCAGCAGCTTGGAGGACAGCACAGATACGCAGTATTTT. Translating it yields CASSLEDSTDTQYF.

This clonotype came up a few times. This chain connects TRBV11-2 to TRBJ2-1; 14 positions agree with TRBD2. V lost 5 bases to trimming and J lost 7 bases; unmatched junction nucleotides: 7. Germline V gene lookup returns CDR1 SGHAT and CDR2 FQNNGV. The CDR3 runs 16 residues. The CDR3 coding sequence is TGTGCCAGCAGCGGGGGACTAGCGGGAGAAAGGAATGAGCAGTTCTTC. As protein: CASSGGLAGERNEQFF.

This clonotype was counted only a few times. The CDR3 protein is CATMGVAKNIQYF. The DNA for the CDR3 is TGTGCCACTATGGGAGTAGCCAAAAACATTCAGTACTTC. J is TRBJ2-4 and V is TRBV27; possibly TRBD2 for D (5 bases). CDR3 length equals 13 residues. The germline V and J ends were trimmed by 10 bases and 0 bases, with 10 bases remaining between them. CDR1 and CDR2 (germline): MNHEY, SMNVEV (reference sequence).

This clonotype has more than one count but fewer than ten. This chain links TRBV29-1 with TRBJ1-1, with 7 bases that match TRBD1. J lost 3 bases, V lost 5 bases, and 3 bases had no gene match. The CDR3 totals 12 residues. CDR1 and CDR2 from the germline V gene are SQVTM and ANQGSEA. Here the CDR3 DNA reads TGCAGCGTTCGGACAGGAGACACTGAAGCTTTCTTT. Translating gives CSVRTGDTEAFF.

This clonotype has a handful of counts. The CDR3 sequence: CASSSKTSAPNEQFF. DNA for the CDR3: TGTGCCAGCAGTTCAAAGACTAGTGCACCCAATGAGCAGTTCTTC. The chain links TRBV27 to TRBJ2-1, with a tentative D call TRBD2 (6 bases). CDR3 length equals 15 residues. The germline gives CDR1 MNHEY, CDR2 SMNVEV (reference sequence). V was clipped by 4 bases and J by 6 bases, with 16 bases between them.

Many counts were recorded for this clonotype. This chain connects TRBV5-6 to TRBJ2-1; D call uncertain. The CDR3 consists of 16 residues. The V end lost 1 base, the J end lost 4 bases, and 15 bases lay between the germline ends. CDR1 is SGHDT and CDR2 is YYEEEE in the germline V gene. The DNA for the CDR3 is TGTGCCAGCAGCTTGCATGGTAGCCTCCGTTACAATGAGCAGTTCTTC. This translates into CASSLHGSLRYNEQFF.

This clonotype has a count of ten or more. The chain combines TRBV5-1 with TRBJ2-7; 15 nucleotides align to TRBD2. The CDR3 runs 16 residues. J lost 3 bases, V lost 0 bases, and 1 base had no gene match. CDR1 is SGHRS, CDR2 YFSETQ, per germline. In nucleotides, the CDR3 is TGCGCCAGCAGCTTGGAGGGACTAGCGGGAGGCTACGAGCAGTACTTC. Its translation is CASSLEGLAGGYEQYF.

This clonotype has only a few counts. The chain couples TRBV7-9 to TRBJ2-7, with D maybe TRBD2 (5 bases). Germline assignment: CDR1 SEHNR and CDR2 FQNEAQ (reference sequence). The CDR3 has 13 amino acids. The V end lost 2 bases, the J end lost 5 bases, and 10 bases lay between the germline ends. CDR3 in amino acids: CASSLPAAHEQYF. In nucleotides, the CDR3 is TGTGCCAGCAGCTTACCAGCGGCCCACGAGCAGTACTTC.

This clonotype was recorded many times. The chain carries TRBV20-1 and TRBJ1-2; D unclear. CDR1 DFQATT and CDR2 SNEGSKA come from the germline V gene (reference sequence). There are 13 residues in the CDR3. The V and J ends lost 0 bases and 8 bases respectively, with 13 bases between them. CDR3 DNA sequence: TGCAGTGCTAGAGAAGGAGGGTTGCCGGGCTACACCTTC. It specifies CSAREGGLPGYTF.

This clonotype was seen only a few times. The chain couples TRBV27 to TRBJ2-7; D is unclear. Trimming left V 7 bases short and J 0 bases short, with 13 bases between. The length of the CDR3 is 14 residues. The germline CDR1 and CDR2 sequences are MNHEY and SMNVEV (reference sequence). CDR3 nucleotides: TGTGCCAGCACCCAGACCGCTGACTCCTACGAGCAGTACTTC. Protein product: CASTQTADSYEQYF.

The sample holds a few counts of this clonotype. This chain links TRBV7-9 with TRBJ1-5; possible D gene TRBD1, 6 bases. The CDR3 loop spans 16 amino acids. Trimming stripped 6 bases from V and 2 bases from J, with 17 bases between. Per the germline V gene, CDR1 is SEHNR and CDR2 is FQNEAQ (reference sequence). The CDR3 coding sequence is TGTGCCAGCAGTCGGGACACACTATACCGCAATCAGCCCCAGCATTTT. This sequence encodes CASSRDTLYRNQPQHF. Full variable domain (rest looked up from reference TRBV7-9 and TRBJ1-5): DTGVSQNPRHKITKRGQNVTFRCDPISEHNRLYWYRQTLGQGPEFLTYFQNEAQLEKSRLLSDRFSAERPKGSFSTLEIQRTEQGDSAMYLCASSRDTLYRNQPQHFGDGTRLSIL.

The rearrangement joins TRBV23-1 to TRBJ1-4; 10 bases are a match to TRBD1. TRBV23-1 carries the ORF label, with uncertain function. The CDR3 covers 18 residues. V gave up 3 bases and J gave up 2 bases; unmatched junction bases: 9. The chain's CDR3 is CASSQDRDRGSTNEKLFF. CDR3 in DNA: TGCGCCAGCAGTCAGGATCGGGACAGGGGATCGACTAATGAAAAACTGTTTTTT.

The chain combines TRBV2 with TRBJ1-2; D uncertain. CDR3 length: 14 amino acids. V gave up 3 bases and J gave up 3 bases, with 11 bases separating them. From germline, CDR1 is SNHLY and CDR2 FYNNEI. The CDR3 DNA reads as TGTGCCAGCAGTGATGGTTCACCAGACTATGGCTACACCTTC. It specifies CASSDGSPDYGYTF.

The chain combines TRBV28 with TRBJ2-7; D remains ambiguous. Deletions cut 2 bases from V and 3 bases from J, with 11 bases between. The CDR3 contains 14 residues. Germline CDR1 is MDHEN and CDR2 is SYDVKM. CDR3 bases: TGTGCCAGCAGTTTAACTGGTCTCAACTACGAGCAGTACTTC. Translated: CASSLTGLNYEQYF.

This clonotype was observed a few times. The V gene is TRBV5-5, the J gene TRBJ1-4; the D gene is possibly TRBD1 (6 bases). V lost 4 bases and J lost 3, with 16 bases in between. This CDR3 has 16 residues. CDR1 and CDR2 from the germline V gene are SGHKS and YYEKEE (reference sequence). In nucleotides, the CDR3 is TGTGCCAGCAGCCCCTTCCGGGGGCGGGCTAATGAAAAACTGTTTTTT. Translating gives CASSPFRGRANEKLFF.

This clonotype was counted a few times. The rearrangement uses TRBV6-6 and TRBJ2-3; D is unclear. V shed 7 bases and J shed 4 bases, with 12 bases lying between them. CDR1 is MNHNY and CDR2 is SVGAGI in the germline V gene (reference sequence). The CDR3 is 13 amino acids. CDR3 bases: TGTGCCAGCATCTGGAGACCGGCAGATACGCAGTATTTT. It is translated as CASIWRPADTQYF.

V usage is TRBV29-1 and J usage is TRBJ2-2, with 7 bases lining up with TRBD1. Trimming removed 0 bases from V and 4 bases from J; junction bases left unmatched: 2. The germline gives CDR1 SQVTM, CDR2 ANQGSEA. CDR3 length equals 14 residues. CDR3 loop: CSVEDWDSTGELFF. The CDR3 bases are TGCAGCGTTGAAGATTGGGACAGCACCGGGGAGCTGTTTTTT.

This clonotype was counted at least ten times. This sequence joins TRBV5-1 and TRBJ2-7; perhaps TRBD2 as D (6 bases). V shed 0 bases and J shed 7 bases, with 11 bases lying between them. This CDR3 contains 13 residues. Germline assignment: CDR1 SGHRS and CDR2 YFSETQ. The CDR3 spells CASSLDGSGEQYF. CDR3 coding DNA: TGCGCCAGCAGCTTGGACGGGAGTGGGGAGCAGTACTTC.